This TCR beta chain was found in a study of long-term antiretroviral therapy in people with HIV. The study's findings and limits: CDR3 lengths in HIV samples spanned a narrower range than controls. Transplant-donor-level diversity was not reached after ART, though diversity increased.

The CDR3 has 16 residues. Trimming pared 5 bases from V and 2 bases from J, leaving 19 bases between. Per germline, CDR1 MNHNY and CDR2 SVGAGI (reference sequence). None of the participants with HIV were treated outside the United States. Of note for this clone: Its matching antigen is unknown.

Survey-level immunoSEQ v3.0 assays were run. TCRdb's copy holds only in-frame clones and misses some; the assay was immunoSEQ multiplex PCR. The table has thousands of clones, about 70% seen once. The receptor comes from a man aged 35 to 55 with HIV. The sample was unsorted PBMCs, taken about 0.9 years before starting antiretroviral therapy. V gene TRBV6-6 combines with J gene TRBJ2-7; a weak D match, TRBD1 (5 bases). The CDR3 protein is CASSNPKGPTTYEQYF. Here the CDR3 DNA reads TGTGCCAGCAGTAATCCCAAGGGGCCTACGACCTACGAGCAGTACTTC.